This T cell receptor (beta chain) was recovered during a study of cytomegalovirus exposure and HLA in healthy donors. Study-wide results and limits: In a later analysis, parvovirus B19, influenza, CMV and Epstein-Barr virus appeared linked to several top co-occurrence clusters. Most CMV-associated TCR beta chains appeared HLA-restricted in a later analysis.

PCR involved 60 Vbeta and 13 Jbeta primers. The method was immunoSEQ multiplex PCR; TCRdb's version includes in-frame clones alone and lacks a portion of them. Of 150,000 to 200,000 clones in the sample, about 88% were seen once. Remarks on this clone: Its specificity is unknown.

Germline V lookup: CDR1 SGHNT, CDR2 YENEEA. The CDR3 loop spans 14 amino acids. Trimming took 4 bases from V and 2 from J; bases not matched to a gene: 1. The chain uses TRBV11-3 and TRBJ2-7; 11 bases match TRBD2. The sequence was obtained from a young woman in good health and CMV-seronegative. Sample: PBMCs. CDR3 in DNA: TGTGCCAGCAGCTCTAGCGGGAGGCCCTACGAGCAGTACTTC. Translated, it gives CASSSSGRPYEQYF.